The 5 T cell receptor beta chains reported below all come from one sample, sequenced in a study of early T cells in non-severe SARS-CoV-2 infection. In TCRdb, the 5' RACE reads were re-called with MiXCR into one record per CDR3 protein. The data hold 75,000 to 100,000 distinct CDR3 sequences, with roughly 15% observed a single time. The specimen was whole blood. These receptors were obtained from an adult who was a healthcare worker with PCR-confirmed SARS-CoV-2 infection or an uninfected control (not recorded which).

V usage is TRBV7-2 and J usage is TRBJ1-1, with no clear D. CDR1 is SGHTA and CDR2 is FQGNSA in the germline V gene. The CDR3 contains 13 residues. Trimming shortened V by 1 base and J by 4 bases, and 7 bases separated the two germline ends. CDR3 protein: CASSLVIGTEAFF. CDR3 in DNA: TGTGCCAGCAGCTTAGTTATCGGCACTGAAGCTTTCTTT. Full variable domain (rest looked up from reference TRBV7-2 and TRBJ1-1): GAGVSQSPSNKVTEKGKDVELRCDPISGHTALYWYRQSLGQGLEFLIYFQGNSAPDKSGLPSDRFSAERTGGSVSTLTIQRTQQEDSAVYLCASSLVIGTEAFFGQGTRLTVV.

The chain recombines TRBV20-1 with TRBJ2-7; 12 bases match TRBD2. CDR1 and CDR2 from the germline V gene are DFQATT and SNEGSKA (reference sequence). This CDR3 contains 16 residues. J gave up 3 bases and V 1 base, and 7 bases lay outside the gene matches. CDR3 residues: CSARGTTSGSFYEQYF. The DNA of the CDR3 is TGCAGTGCTAGAGGTACGACTAGCGGGAGTTTCTACGAGCAGTACTTC.

The V gene is TRBV7-2, the J gene TRBJ1-5; TRBD1 agrees at 7 bases. The CDR3 covers 15 residues. The V and J ends lost 5 bases and 0 bases, in that order; junction bases with no gene match: 4. Germline CDR1 and CDR2: SGHTA and FQGNSA. The CDR3 loop is CASSAGTASNQPQHF. CDR3 DNA: TGTGCCAGCAGCGCAGGGACAGCTAGCAATCAGCCCCAGCATTTT. Complete variable domain (other parts from reference TRBV7-2 and TRBJ1-5): GAGVSQSPSNKVTEKGKDVELRCDPISGHTALYWYRQSLGQGLEFLIYFQGNSAPDKSGLPSDRFSAERTGGSVSTLTIQRTQQEDSAVYLCASSAGTASNQPQHFGDGTRLSIL.

This chain uses TRBV4-3 with TRBJ2-3, with no clear D. There are 14 residues in the CDR3. Trimming removed 0 bases at V and 0 bases at J, with 4 bases between. Germline CDR1 is LGHNA and CDR2 is YSLEER. The CDR3 coding sequence is TGCGCCAGCAGCCAAGAGCGGAGCACAGATACGCAGTATTTT. Its translation: CASSQERSTDTQYF.

The gene calls are TRBV5-4 and TRBJ2-7, with 7 nucleotides matching TRBD1. With V trimmed by 7 bases and J by 2 bases, 9 bases remained unmatched. The CDR3 runs 14 residues. Germline V gene lookup returns CDR1 SGHNT and CDR2 YYREEE (reference sequence). DNA for the CDR3: TGTGCCAGCGGACCCGGGACAGATGCCTACGAGCAGTACTTC. It encodes CASGPGTDAYEQYF.